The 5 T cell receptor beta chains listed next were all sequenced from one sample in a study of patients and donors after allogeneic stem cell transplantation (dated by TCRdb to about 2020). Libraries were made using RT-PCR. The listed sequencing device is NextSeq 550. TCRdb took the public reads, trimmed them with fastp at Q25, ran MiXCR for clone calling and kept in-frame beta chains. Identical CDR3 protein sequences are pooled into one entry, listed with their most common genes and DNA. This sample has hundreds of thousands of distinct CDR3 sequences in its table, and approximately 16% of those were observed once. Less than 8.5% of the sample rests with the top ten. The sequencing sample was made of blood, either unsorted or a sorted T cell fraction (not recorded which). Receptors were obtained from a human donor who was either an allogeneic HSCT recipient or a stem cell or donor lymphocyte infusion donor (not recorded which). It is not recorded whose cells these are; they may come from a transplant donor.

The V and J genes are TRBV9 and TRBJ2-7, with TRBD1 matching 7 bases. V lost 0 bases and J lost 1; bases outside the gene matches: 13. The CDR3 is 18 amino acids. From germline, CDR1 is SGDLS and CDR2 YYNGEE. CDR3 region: CASSVGDGWGTASYEQYF. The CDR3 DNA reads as TGTGCCAGCAGCGTAGGAGATGGGTGGGGGACAGCTTCCTACGAGCAGTACTTC.

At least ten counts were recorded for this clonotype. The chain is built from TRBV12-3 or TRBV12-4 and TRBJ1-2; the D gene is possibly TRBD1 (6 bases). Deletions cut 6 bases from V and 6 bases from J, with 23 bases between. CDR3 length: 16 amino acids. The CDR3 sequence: CASRPAPNRVTHGYTF. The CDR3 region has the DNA TGTGCCAGCAGGCCGGCGCCCAACAGGGTTACACATGGCTACACCTTC.

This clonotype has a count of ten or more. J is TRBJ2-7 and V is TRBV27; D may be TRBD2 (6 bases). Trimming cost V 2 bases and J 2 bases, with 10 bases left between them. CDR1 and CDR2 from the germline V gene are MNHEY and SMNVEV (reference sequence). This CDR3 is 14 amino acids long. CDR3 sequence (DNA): TGTGCCAGCAGTTTAGGGGGGTCCCCCTACGAGCAGTACTTC. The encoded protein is CASSLGGSPYEQYF.

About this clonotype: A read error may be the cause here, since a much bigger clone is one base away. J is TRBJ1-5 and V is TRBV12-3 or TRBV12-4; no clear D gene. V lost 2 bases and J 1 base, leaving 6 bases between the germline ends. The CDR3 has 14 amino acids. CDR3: CASSLLGSNQPQHF. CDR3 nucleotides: TGTGCCAGCAGTTTATTGGGGAGCAATCAGCCCCAGCATTTT.

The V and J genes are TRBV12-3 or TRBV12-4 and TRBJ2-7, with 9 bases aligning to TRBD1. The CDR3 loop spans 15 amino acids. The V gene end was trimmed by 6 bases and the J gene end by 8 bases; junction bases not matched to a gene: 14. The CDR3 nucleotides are TGTGCCAGCAGCCACCCCGGGACAGGGACGAACAAGCAGTACTTC. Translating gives CASSHPGTGTNKQYF.